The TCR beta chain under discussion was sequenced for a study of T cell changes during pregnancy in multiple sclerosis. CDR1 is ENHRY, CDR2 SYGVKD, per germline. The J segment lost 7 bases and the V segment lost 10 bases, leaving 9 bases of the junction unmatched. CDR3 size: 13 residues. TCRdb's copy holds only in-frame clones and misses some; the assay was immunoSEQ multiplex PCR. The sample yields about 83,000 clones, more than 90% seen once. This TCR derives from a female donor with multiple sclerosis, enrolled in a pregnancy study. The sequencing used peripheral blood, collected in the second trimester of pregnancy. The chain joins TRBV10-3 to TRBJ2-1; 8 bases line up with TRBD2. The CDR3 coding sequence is TGTGCCACCGGGGCGGGAGGAGGTAATGAGCAGTTCTTC. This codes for CATGAGGGNEQFF.